These T cell receptor beta chains were read from a single sample in a study of T cell repertoires in cytomegalovirus infection. In TCRdb, the reads were re-called with MiXCR into one record per CDR3 protein. The sample holds about 740,000 distinct CDR3 sequences, 35% seen once. The sequencing sample was made of PBMCs. The receptors originated from a human donor in good health (CMV status not recorded). Some clones in this sample may be carry-over from other donors' samples. The CDR3 runs from the conserved cysteine through the conserved F or W. D genes are given only for firm matches. Size is stated for part of the rows, as once, few or many counts, or as a class when the clone is expanded.

>TRBD2|TRBJ2-2|TRBV7-6|many
CASSSSGISGELFF
TGTGCCAGCAGCTCCAGCGGGATCTCAGGGGAGCTGTTTTTT
>.|TRBJ1-5|TRBV27|.
CASRRKQGEINQPQHF
TGTGCCAGCAGAAGAAAACAGGGAGAAATCAATCAGCCCCAGCATTTT
>TRBD2|TRBJ2-1|TRBV20-1|.
CSALLASGRSNEQFF
TGCAGTGCTCTTCTCGCCAGCGGGAGGAGCAATGAGCAGTTCTTC
>.|TRBJ2-5|TRBV29-1|.
CSVGATETQYF
TGCAGCGTTGGGGCGACAGAGACCCAGTACTTC
>.|TRBJ2-7|TRBV4-1|.
CASSQGGAGHLPYEQYF
TGCGCCAGCAGCCAAGGGGGAGCGGGCCACCTTCCCTACGAGCAGTACTTC
>TRBD1|TRBJ2-2|TRBV7-8|many
CASSLRTGAGELFF
TGTGCCAGCAGCTTGCGGACAGGGGCCGGGGAGCTGTTTTTT
>TRBD1|TRBJ2-1|TRBV7-8|few
CASSSIPGQGSFSANNEQFF
TGTGCCAGCAGCTCAATCCCGGGACAGGGTTCTTTTAGCGCCAACAATGAGCAGTTCTTC
>.|TRBJ1-1|TRBV6-5|.
CASSRRDTVHMNTEAFF
TGTGCCAGCAGTCGCCGGGACACAGTCCACATGAACACTGAAGCTTTCTTT
>.|TRBJ2-6|TRBV7-6|many
CASSPRTVPYSGANVLTF
TGTGCCAGCAGCCCCCGGACAGTTCCATACTCTGGGGCCAACGTCCTGACTTTC
>.|TRBJ2-1|TRBV12-3/TRBV12-4|.
CASSSIGSPEQFF
TGTGCCAGCAGTTCCATAGGTTCGCCGGAGCAGTTCTTC
>.|TRBJ1-4|TRBV7-9|.
CASSLVIGSEKLFF
TGTGCCAGCAGCTTGGTCATTGGGAGTGAAAAACTGTTTTTT
>TRBD1|TRBJ2-5|TRBV6-2/TRBV6-3|few
CASSYPGSGGNLDREQETQYF
TGTGCCAGCAGTTACCCGGGCTCAGGGGGAAACCTGGACAGGGAACAAGAGACCCAGTACTTC
>.|TRBJ2-3|TRBV12-3/TRBV12-4|.
CASSLKSDTQYF
TGTGCCAGCAGTTTAAAGTCAGATACGCAGTATTTT
>.|TRBJ1-1|TRBV27|few
CASSIWANTEAFF
TGTGCCAGCAGTATTTGGGCGAACACTGAAGCTTTCTTT
>.|TRBJ1-2|TRBV19|few
CASSIGGASGYTF
TGTGCCAGTAGTATTGGGGGCGCGAGTGGCTACACCTTC
>TRBD2|TRBJ2-7|TRBV5-1|.
CASSFGQAKRGGLAEQYF
TGCGCCAGCAGCTTCGGACAGGCCAAGCGGGGGGGTCTAGCCGAGCAGTACTTC
>.|TRBJ2-1|TRBV19|.
CASSIDSGLGNEQFF
TGTGCCAGTAGTATAGATTCGGGCTTGGGCAATGAGCAGTTCTTC
>.|TRBJ1-1|TRBV3-1|.
CASSQVLGRTEAFF
TGTGCCAGCAGCCAAGTCTTAGGAAGAACTGAAGCTTTCTTT
>.|TRBJ2-1|TRBV15|.
CATSRGGGVGNEQFF
TGTGCCACCAGCAGAGGCGGAGGGGTCGGCAATGAGCAGTTCTTC
>TRBD1|TRBJ1-1|TRBV6-6|.
CASSSRGENTEAFF
TGTGCCAGCAGCTCCAGGGGGGAGAACACTGAAGCTTTCTTT
>TRBD1|TRBJ1-1|TRBV19|many
CACYPRGRKDTEAFF
TGTGCCTGCTACCCAAGGGGGCGAAAGGACACTGAAGCTTTCTTT
>TRBD1|TRBJ2-2|TRBV27|.
CASSLSKGAVTGELFF
TGTGCCAGCAGTTTATCGAAGGGGGCAGTGACCGGGGAGCTGTTTTTT
>TRBD1|TRBJ1-4|TRBV4-1|.
CASSQVGAVDRGVKLFF
TGCGCCAGCAGCCAAGTAGGGGCGGTGGACAGGGGTGTAAAACTGTTTTTT
>TRBD1|TRBJ1-2|TRBV7-2|.
CASSLAFGQETYGYTF
TGTGCCAGCAGCTTAGCTTTCGGACAGGAGACCTATGGCTACACCTTC
>TRBD2|TRBJ2-7|TRBV7-6|few
CASSLGTSGALYEQYF
TGTGCCAGCAGCTTAGGGACTAGCGGGGCCCTCTACGAGCAGTACTTC
>.|TRBJ1-5|TRBV7-8|many
CASSLEGRNQPQHF
TGTGCCAGCAGCTTAGAAGGACGCAATCAGCCCCAGCATTTT
>TRBD1|TRBJ1-1|TRBV11-2|.
CASSFRDRVVTEAFF
TGTGCCAGCAGCTTCCGGGACAGGGTGGTCACTGAAGCTTTCTTT
>.|TRBJ2-7|TRBV28|.
CASSRLSPGLDDEQYF
TGTGCAAGCAGTCGTCTAAGTCCGGGATTAGACGACGAGCAGTACTTC
>.|TRBJ1-5|TRBV7-8|few
CASSLAVQNQPQHF
TGTGCCAGCAGCTTAGCGGTGCAAAATCAGCCCCAGCATTTT
>.|TRBJ2-7|TRBV28|.
CASSPRRLSSYEQYF
TGTGCCAGCAGTCCCCGGCGTTTAAGCTCCTACGAGCAGTACTTC
>.|TRBJ2-1|TRBV5-1|.
CASSLDAGFWNEQFF
TGCGCCAGCAGCTTGGATGCGGGGTTTTGGAATGAGCAGTTCTTC
>.|TRBJ1-1|TRBV7-6|.
CASSLDRSMNTEALF
TGTGCCAGCAGCTTGGACAGAAGCATGAACACTGAAGCTTTATTT
>.|TRBJ1-4|TRBV25-1|.
CASSGVRTENEKLFF
TGTGCCAGCAGTGGGGTTCGGACAGAAAATGAAAAACTGTTTTTT
>.|TRBJ2-3|TRBV19|.
CASIKTDTQYF
TGTGCCAGTATTAAGACAGATACGCAGTATTTT
>.|TRBJ2-7|TRBV5-4|.
CASRPWTAYEQYF
TGTGCCAGCAGGCCCTGGACAGCCTACGAGCAGTACTTC
>.|TRBJ2-3|TRBV7-2|few
CASSFNKIYTDTQYF
TGTGCCAGCAGCTTTAATAAGATCTACACAGATACGCAGTATTTT
>.|TRBJ2-7|TRBV5-1|.
CASSLLDRAGYEQYF
TGCGCCAGCAGCTTACTCGACAGAGCAGGCTACGAGCAGTACTTC
>TRBD2|TRBJ2-1|TRBV7-2|many
CASSLASSGIRREQFF
TGTGCCAGCAGCTTAGCTTCTAGCGGGATACGTCGCGAGCAGTTCTTC
>.|TRBJ1-2|TRBV28|.
CASRNPPGGGGDFGGYTF
TGTGCCAGCAGAAACCCTCCGGGAGGGGGGGGGGACTTTGGAGGCTACACCTTC
>.|TRBJ1-4|TRBV6-6|.
CASTHPQGINEKLFF
TGTGCCAGCACCCACCCACAGGGTATTAATGAAAAACTGTTTTTT
>.|TRBJ2-3|TRBV5-4|.
CASSLGVGSDTQYF
TGTGCCAGCAGCTTGGGGGTCGGTTCAGATACGCAGTATTTT
>.|TRBJ1-2|TRBV7-2|many
CASSDRGTYGYTF
TGTGCCAGCAGCGATCGGGGGACCTATGGCTACACCTTC
>TRBD1|TRBJ2-1|TRBV6-5|few
CASRLGPGQGWFNEQFF
TGTGCCAGCAGACTTGGGCCGGGACAGGGCTGGTTCAATGAGCAGTTCTTC
>.|TRBJ2-1|TRBV6-5|.
CASSRPTVHGPNEQFF
TGTGCCAGCAGTCGACCGACAGTTCACGGTCCCAATGAGCAGTTCTTC
>.|TRBJ1-3|TRBV7-6|.
CASSSARGRAPGNTIYF
TGTGCCAGCAGCTCAGCCCGGGGGAGAGCCCCGGGAAACACCATATATTTT
>.|TRBJ1-6|TRBV25-1|once
CASSDSINSHLHF
TGTGCCAGCAGTGATTCAATTAATTCACACCTCCACTTT
>.|TRBJ1-4|TRBV29-1|.
CSVEGGDGGEKLFF
TGCAGCGTTGAAGGGGGGGACGGTGGTGAAAAACTGTTTTTT
>TRBD1|TRBJ2-3|TRBV4-1|few
CASSQVPGTGSAGQYF
TGCGCCAGCAGCCAAGTCCCGGGGACAGGGTCTGCTGGGCAGTATTTT
>TRBD2|TRBJ2-1|TRBV7-6|.
CASSLARLAGVYNEPFF
TGTGCCAGCAGCTTAGCTAGGCTAGCGGGGGTCTACAATGAGCCGTTCTTC
>.|TRBJ2-5|TRBV11-2|.
CASSRPGETQYF
TGTGCCAGCAGCCGCCCGGGAGAGACCCAGTACTTC
>.|TRBJ1-2|TRBV25-1|few
CASSEQGDGYTF
TGTGCCAGCAGTGAACAGGGAGATGGCTACACCTTC
>.|TRBJ2-5|TRBV7-8|.
CASSTLETQYF
TGTGCCAGCAGCACCCTAGAGACCCAGTACTTC